Given below is one TCR beta chain in context. Its antigen is not known. The TCR beta cDNA libraries contained unique molecular identifiers. With roughly 0.95 to 11 million T cells as the source, 500,000 to 650,000 cDNA molecules resulted. From the PCR reads, TCRdb called clonotypes with MiXCR, one entry per CDR3 protein. This repertoire shows around 700,000 distinct CDR3 sequences, 59% found once; its top ten account for approximately 10%. V gave up 0 bases and J gave up 7 bases, with 12 bases separating them. Germline loops: CDR1 LGHNA, CDR2 YNFKEQ. The length of the CDR3 is 14 residues. The entry originates in a study of post-analysis software for immune sequencing data. Study-wide background: Patients had relapsing-remitting, secondary progressive or progressive-relapsing multiple sclerosis; some lacked subtype. General study points: With F measure, samples from one preparation batch clustered together strongly. The five TRBV segments detected at higher frequency in patients than in controls included TRBV5-6, TRBV5-1 and TRBV20-1. Multiple sclerosis patients showed significantly lower normalized Chao1 diversity than controls did.

Sequenced material: blood. The V gene is TRBV4-2, the J gene TRBJ1-2; D is perhaps TRBD1 (5 bases). This TCR was recovered from a girl aged 2 to 9 with multiple sclerosis. CDR3 in amino acids: CASSQDAGTAGYTF. Here the CDR3 DNA reads TGTGCCAGCAGCCAAGATGCCGGGACCGCTGGCTACACCTTC.